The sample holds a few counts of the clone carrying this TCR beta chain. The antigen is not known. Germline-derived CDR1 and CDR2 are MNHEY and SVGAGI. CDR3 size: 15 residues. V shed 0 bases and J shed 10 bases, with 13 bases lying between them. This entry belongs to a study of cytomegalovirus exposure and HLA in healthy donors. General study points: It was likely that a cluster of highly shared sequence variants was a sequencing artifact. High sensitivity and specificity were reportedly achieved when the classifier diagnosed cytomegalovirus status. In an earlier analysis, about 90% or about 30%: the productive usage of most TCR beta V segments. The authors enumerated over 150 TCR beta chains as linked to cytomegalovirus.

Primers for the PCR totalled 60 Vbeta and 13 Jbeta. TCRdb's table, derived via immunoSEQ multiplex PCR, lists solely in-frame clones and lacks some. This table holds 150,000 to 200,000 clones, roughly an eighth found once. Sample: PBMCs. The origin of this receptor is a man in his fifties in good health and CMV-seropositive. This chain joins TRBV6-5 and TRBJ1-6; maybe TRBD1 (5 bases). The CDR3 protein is CASSYSLGGWSPLHF. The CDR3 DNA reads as TGTGCCAGCAGTTACTCGCTGGGGGGGTGGTCACCCCTCCACTTT.